This T cell receptor (beta chain) was sequenced for a study of blood T cells in healthy people across ages. Per germline, CDR1 SEHNR and CDR2 FQNEAQ (reference sequence). The length of the CDR3 is 14 residues. V lost 1 base and J lost 6, with 11 bases in between. For the second PCR, which ran for about 7 to 11 cycles, a sample-barcoded 5' primer and a J-beta primer mix were used. MiXCR was run by TCRdb on the 5' RACE reads, yielding one entry per CDR3 protein. The sample yields fewer than 950,000 distinct CDR3 sequences, about 55% seen once. In its sample, this clonotype was seen a few times. The chain joins TRBV7-9 to TRBJ2-3; D gene ambiguous. The receptor comes from a man older than 75 in good health. The material sequenced was blood. The CDR3 DNA sequence: TGTGCCAGCAGCTTAGAGACGGTCGTGGATACGCAGTATTTT. Protein: CASSLETVVDTQYF.